This T cell receptor (beta chain) was recovered during a study of T cell responses to AZD1222 COVID-19 vaccine. V lost 5 bases, J lost 0 bases, and 13 bases lay in between. CDR1 LNHDA and CDR2 SQIVND come from the germline V gene (reference sequence). This CDR3 spans 16 amino acids. The protocol was immunoSEQ multiplex PCR, while the TCRdb copy is restricted to in-frame clones and leaves out a portion. This repertoire shows about 180,000 clones, 85% to 90% found once; its top ten account for approximately 26%. This specimen consisted of peripheral blood, obtained 28 days after the second AZD1222 dose. The source of this sequence is an adult who received the AZD1222 COVID-19 vaccine. The V call is TRBV19, the J call TRBJ2-2, with D perhaps given as TRBD1 or TRBD2 (7 bases each). CDR3 protein: CASSSGGTANTGELFF. DNA for the CDR3: TGTGCCAGTAGTTCCGGGGGGACAGCGAACACCGGGGAGCTGTTTTTT. Variable domain in full (rest from reference TRBV19 and TRBJ2-2): DGGITQSPKYLFRKEGQNVTLSCEQNLNHDAMYWYRQDPGQGLRLIYYSQIVNDFQKGDIAEGYSVSREKKESFPLTVTSAQKNPTAFYLCASSSGGTANTGELFFGEGSRLTVL.